This T cell receptor beta chain was found in a study of T cell changes during pregnancy in multiple sclerosis (dated by TCRdb to between 2018 and 2021). Study-level background: The study examined how the T cell repertoire changed over the course of pregnancy in women with multiple sclerosis.

The library came from the immunoSEQ multiplex PCR assay. This is the immuneACCESS table as TCRdb keeps it, with only in-frame sequences that have V and J called. A part of the clones is gone; compared with another copy, unresolved V genes explain less than half, and the rest is unexplained. The sample records about 50,000 clones, 75% to 95% of which are singletons. Together, the top ten hold under 9.5% of the sample. For this clone: The antigen it recognizes is unknown. No much larger clone is present one base from it, and per-base qualities are unavailable.

Sequences SEHNR (CDR1) and FQNEAQ (CDR2) are obtained from the germline V gene (reference sequence). Unmatched junction bases come to 4, with V trimmed by 1 base and J by 5 bases. The CDR3 numbers 14 residues from cysteine through phenylalanine. Left in the record is the CDR3 DNA by itself, 42 bases read in frame from the first base. The sequence was obtained from a female donor with multiple sclerosis, enrolled in a pregnancy study. The chain joins TRBV7-9 to TRBJ2-7, with 8 junctional bases fitting TRBD1. Sequenced material: CD8+ T cells from peripheral blood mononuclear cells, taken after pregnancy. The sequenced DNA: TGTGCCAGCAGCTTAGGCAGGGGGCGCGACGAGCAGTACTTC. Translated, this is CASSLGRGRDEQYF.